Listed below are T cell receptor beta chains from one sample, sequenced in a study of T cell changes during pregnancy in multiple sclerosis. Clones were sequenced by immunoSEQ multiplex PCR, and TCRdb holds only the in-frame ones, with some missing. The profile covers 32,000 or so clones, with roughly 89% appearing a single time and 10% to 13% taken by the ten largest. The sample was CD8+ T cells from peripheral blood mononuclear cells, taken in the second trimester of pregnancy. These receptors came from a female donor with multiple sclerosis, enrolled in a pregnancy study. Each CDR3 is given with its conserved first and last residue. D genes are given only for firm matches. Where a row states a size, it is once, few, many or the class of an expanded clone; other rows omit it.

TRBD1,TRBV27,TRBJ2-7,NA,CASSTGTGYEQYF,TGTGCCAGCAGTACCGGGACAGGTTACGAGCAGTACTTC
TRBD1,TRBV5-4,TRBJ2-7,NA,CASSRTGGGYEQYF,TGTGCCAGCAGCCGGACAGGGGGCGGGTACGAGCAGTACTTC
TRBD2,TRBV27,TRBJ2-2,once,CASSPGLAGAAGELFF,TGTGCCAGCAGCCCGGGACTAGCGGGAGCGGCCGGGGAGCTGTTTTTT
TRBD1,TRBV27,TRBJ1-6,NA,CASSLTQGVGRPLHF,TGTGCCAGCAGTTTAACGCAGGGGGTCGGTAGACCCCTCCACTTT
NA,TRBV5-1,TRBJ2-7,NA,CASSQETGSYEQYF,TGCGCCAGCAGCCAAGAGACGGGGTCCTACGAGCAGTACTTC
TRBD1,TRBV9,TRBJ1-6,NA,CASSGGGHNSPLHF,TGTGCCAGCAGCGGAGGGGGCCATAATTCACCCCTCCACTTT
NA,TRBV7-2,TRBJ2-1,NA,CASSLGGWRSNEQFF,TGTGCCAGCAGCTTAGGTGGGTGGAGGAGCAATGAGCAGTTCTTC
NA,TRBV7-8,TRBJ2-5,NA,CASSLPIDSGQETQYF,TGTGCCAGCAGCTTACCCATAGATAGCGGCCAAGAGACCCAGTACTTC
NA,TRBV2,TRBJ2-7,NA,CASSRRVNEQYF,TGTGCCAGCAGTCGCAGGGTCAACGAGCAGTACTTC
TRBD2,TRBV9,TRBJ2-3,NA,CASSSGGADTQYF,TGTGCCAGCAGCTCGGGAGGGGCAGATACGCAGTATTTT
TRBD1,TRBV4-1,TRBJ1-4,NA,CASSQTGGPNEKLFF,TGCGCCAGCAGCCAGACAGGGGGGCCGAATGAAAAACTGTTTTTT
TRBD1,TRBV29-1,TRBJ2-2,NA,CSAIQGGNTGELFF,TGCAGCGCCATACAGGGGGGGAACACCGGGGAGCTGTTTTTT
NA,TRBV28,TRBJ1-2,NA,CASRPRGGAVGYTF,TGTGCCAGCAGACCGAGGGGGGGGGCTGTAGGCTACACCTTC
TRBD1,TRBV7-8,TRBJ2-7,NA,CASSSQTGSVEQYF,TGTGCCAGCAGCTCCCAGACAGGGTCAGTCGAGCAGTACTTC
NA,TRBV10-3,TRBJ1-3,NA,CAIQGASGNTIYF,TGTGCCATACAGGGCGCCTCTGGAAACACCATATATTTT
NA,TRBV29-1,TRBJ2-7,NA,CSVDSRVSYEQYF,TGCAGCGTTGACAGCAGGGTCTCCTACGAGCAGTACTTC
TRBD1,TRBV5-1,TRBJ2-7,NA,CASSWTGGNEQYF,TGCGCCAGCAGCTGGACAGGGGGAAACGAGCAGTACTTC
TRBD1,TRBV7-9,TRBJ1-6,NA,CASSPGQGHSPLHF,TGTGCCAGCAGCCCCGGACAGGGGCATTCACCCCTCCACTTT
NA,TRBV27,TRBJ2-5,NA,CASSSTGTTKETQYF,TGTGCCAGCAGTTCTACCGGGACAACGAAAGAGACCCAGTACTTC